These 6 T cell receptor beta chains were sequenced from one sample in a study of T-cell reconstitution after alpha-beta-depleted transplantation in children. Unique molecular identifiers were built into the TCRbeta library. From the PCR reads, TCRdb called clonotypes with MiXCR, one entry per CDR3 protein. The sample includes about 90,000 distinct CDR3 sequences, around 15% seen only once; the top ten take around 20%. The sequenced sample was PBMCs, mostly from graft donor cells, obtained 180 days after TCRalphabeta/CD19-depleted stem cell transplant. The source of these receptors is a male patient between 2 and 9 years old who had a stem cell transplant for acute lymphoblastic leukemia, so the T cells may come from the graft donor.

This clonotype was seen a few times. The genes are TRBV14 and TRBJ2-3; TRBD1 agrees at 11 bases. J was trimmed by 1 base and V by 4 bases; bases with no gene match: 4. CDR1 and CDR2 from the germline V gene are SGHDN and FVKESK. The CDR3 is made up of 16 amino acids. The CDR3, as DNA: TGTGCCAGCAGCCTCAGGACAGGGGGCGGCACAGATACGCAGTATTTT. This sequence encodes CASSLRTGGGTDTQYF.

The CDR3 sequence: CATGTEGYEQYF. CDR3 DNA: TGTGCCACGGGGACAGAGGGCTACGAGCAGTACTTC. V is TRBV7-2 and J is TRBJ2-7; 7 bases are a match to TRBD1. The V gene's germline CDR1 is SGHTA and CDR2 FQGNSA. The J segment lost 3 bases and the V segment lost 10 bases, leaving 6 bases of the junction unmatched. The CDR3 runs 12 residues.

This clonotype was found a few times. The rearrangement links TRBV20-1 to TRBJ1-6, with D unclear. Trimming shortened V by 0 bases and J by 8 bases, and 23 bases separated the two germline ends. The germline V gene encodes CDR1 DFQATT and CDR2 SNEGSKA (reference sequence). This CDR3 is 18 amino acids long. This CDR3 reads CSARDLSEPTGLHSPLHF. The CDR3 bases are TGCAGTGCTAGAGATCTTAGCGAACCAACCGGGCTCCATTCACCCCTCCACTTT.

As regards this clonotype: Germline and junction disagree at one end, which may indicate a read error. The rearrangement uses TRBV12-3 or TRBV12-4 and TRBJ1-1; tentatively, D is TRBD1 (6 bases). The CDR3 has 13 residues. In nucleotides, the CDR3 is TGTGCCAGCAGTTTGACTGGGGCAGGGCCAGGGGTTTTT. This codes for CASSLTGAGPGVF.

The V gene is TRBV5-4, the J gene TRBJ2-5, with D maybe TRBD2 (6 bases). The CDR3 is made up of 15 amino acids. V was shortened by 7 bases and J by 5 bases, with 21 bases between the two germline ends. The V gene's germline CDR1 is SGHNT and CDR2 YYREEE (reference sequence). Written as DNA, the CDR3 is TGTGCCAGCTGCCCTGGAGGGTCCGGTCGGGAGACCCAGTACTTC. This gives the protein CASCPGGSGRETQYF. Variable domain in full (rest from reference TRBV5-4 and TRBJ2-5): ETGVTQSPTHLIKTRGQQVTLRCSSQSGHNTVSWYQQALGQGPQFIFQYYREEENGRGNFPPRFSGLQFPNYSSELNVNALELDDSALYLCASCPGGSGRETQYFGPGTRLLVL.

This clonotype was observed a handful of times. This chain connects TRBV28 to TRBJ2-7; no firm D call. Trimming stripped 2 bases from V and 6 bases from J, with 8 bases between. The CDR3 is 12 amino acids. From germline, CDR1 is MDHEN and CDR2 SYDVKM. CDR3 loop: CASSLEVSEQYF. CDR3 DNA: TGTGCCAGCAGTTTAGAGGTATCCGAGCAGTACTTC.